The entry below describes one T cell receptor (beta chain). The data were taken from a study of sequential checkpoint blockade in melanoma. Study details: Maintenance nivolumab came after either treatment sequence.

Noted treatment: randomized to nivolumab then ipilimumab (arm A) or the reverse (arm B). DNA-damaging chemotherapy had not been given to any patient beforehand. Sorted cells were live CD3+CD8+, lacking CD19 and CD56, from PBMCs. Clones were read by immunoSEQ multiplex PCR, and TCRdb kept only the in-frame ones, dropping some. The sample has about 38,000 clones, over 75% seen once. The germline V gene encodes CDR1 MGHRA and CDR2 YSYEKL. The germline V and J ends were trimmed by 7 bases and 4 bases, with 19 bases remaining between them. CDR3 length: 15 amino acids. This material consisted of CD8+ T cells sorted from blood (inferred from file names), taken from a patient given nivolumab and ipilimumab in sequence. The chain joins TRBV4-1 to TRBJ1-2; D uncertain. The TCR was taken from a human donor with melanoma. This CDR3 reads CASTPNIVSSYGYTF. The CDR3 DNA reads as TGCGCCAGCACCCCTAATATAGTGTCTTCCTATGGCTACACCTTC.